This T cell receptor (beta chain) comes out of a study of cytomegalovirus exposure and HLA in healthy donors. General study results and limits: The Asian-associated ancestry cluster reportedly had fewer N-insertions than the 666-donor mean in a later analysis. Some V segments (TRBV6-2 and TRBV6-3 among them) were excluded as indistinguishable. Most observed TCR sequences were rare, whereas some public TCRs were detected in many donors. Later analysis demonstrated an association between a missense DCLRE1C variant and TCR beta V- and J-gene trimming.

The CDR3 has 13 residues. Germline-derived CDR1 and CDR2 are SEHNR and FQNEAQ (reference sequence). J lost 4 bases, V lost 6 bases, and 3 bases had no gene match. Worth noting for this clone: The antigen remains undetermined.

PCR was performed using 60 Vbeta and 13 Jbeta primers. Sequencing used immunoSEQ multiplex PCR; TCRdb keeps in-frame clones, though not all of them. The sample records about 110,000 clones, over 65% being singletons. The sequenced sample consisted of PBMCs. The receptor's source is a woman in her 30s in good health and CMV-seronegative. V usage is TRBV7-9 and J usage is TRBJ2-5, with 9 bases that match TRBD2. The CDR3 loop is CASRPAGGETQYF. Here the CDR3 DNA reads TGTGCCAGCAGACCAGCGGGAGGAGAGACCCAGTACTTC.